This T cell receptor beta chain was sequenced in a study of regulatory T cells in long-lasting Graves disease (dated by TCRdb to the early 2020s). Describing the broader study: Patients with newly diagnosed Graves' disease had been on antithyroid drugs for under 3 months. The study was conducted in China and was registered as a clinical trial. Persistent Graves' disease patients were compared with newly diagnosed Graves' disease patients by peripheral blood TCR sequencing and RNA sequencing. A total of about 33 samples underwent TCR sequencing, from about 13 patients with persistent Graves' disease and roughly 20 patients with newly diagnosed Graves' disease. Paper-wide results and their limitations: Only the TCR beta chain was sequenced and analyzed. More public clonotypes were shared among persistent patients (2,741) than among newly diagnosed patients (under 1,000). The authors noted that the small sample size was a limitation that may lower accuracy. Compared with newly diagnosed patients, patients with persistent Graves' disease had lower TCR Shannon entropy and fewer highly expanded clones, which suggests clonal expansion. Peripheral blood alone was examined, since thyroid tissue, which constituted the primary lesion, could not be accessed.

Libraries were prepared through multiplex PCR. Sequenced on an Illumina HiSeq 4000. iRepertoire HTBI primers and Arm-PCR amplification of CDR3 regions were used to construct TCR beta libraries. Gel purification was performed on PCR products prior to sequencing. Under the source paper's analysis protocol: Gene usage analysis of CDR3 amino acid clonotypes used the roughly 60 TRBV and about 13 TRBJ segments found across samples. Filtered high-quality paired reads were merged into contigs using COPE and FqMerger. BLAST was used to align contigs to the IMGT TRBV, TRBD and TRBJ reference genes, and CDR3 was defined following IMGT. Any clonotype with a frequency above 0.1% was counted as a highly expanded clone. Shannon entropy served as the measure of repertoire diversity, while the Gini coefficient captured V-J evenness. Clonotypes shared by more than one individual were considered public. Using fastp at Q25 and MiXCR, TCRdb reprocessed the public reads and kept productive beta chains. Every entry covers one CDR3 protein and lists the most common genes and DNA from its rows. It is TCRdb's table, rather than the study itself, that gives the V and J calls and clone size. The sample contains 410,000 or so distinct CDR3 sequences, more than 12% of them found a single time. Approximately 15% of the sample comes from the top ten.

This clonotype was seen more than once but under ten times. The antigen it binds to is not known. No per-base quality is available; no much larger clone lies one base away. Read against the paper, the sample's time point label means: newly diagnosed GD, antithyroid drugs for less than 3 months. RNA was extracted from PBMCs in TRIzol for both TCR sequencing and RNA sequencing. Graves' disease was diagnosed according to American Thyroid Association guidelines. Patients were recruited from an endocrinology department in Xi'an, China. Each patient gave roughly 10 milliliters of peripheral blood, collected in an EDTA anticoagulant tube. Ficoll Paque Plus density gradient separation was used to isolate PBMCs, and no further T cell sorting was performed. RNA quality was checked with an Agilent 2100 Bioanalyzer and agarose gel, and concentration with a NanoDrop 2000. These data were likewise used in another study, on T cells in Graves' hyperthyroidism and ophthalmopathy. According to the second study: A patient counted as having stable Graves' hyperthyroidism if no progression to ophthalmopathy occurred over 18 months of follow-up. Hyperthyroidism patients were newly diagnosed, with disease duration under 2 months, and aged 18 to 65 years. Any patient with an uncontrolled infection, another autoimmune disease, pregnancy or lactation was excluded. Diagnoses were established on the basis of clinical symptoms, serum thyroxine and TRAb, thyroid ultrasound, and orbital computed tomography. The TCR CDR3 was subjected to a first round of RT-PCR using the HTBI primer set and the Qiagen OneStep RT-PCR kit. Most expanded thyroid clonotypes (frequency above 0.001) were also found in blood, which suggests that blood repertoires may mirror thyroid immune responses. A 13 V-J signature model separated ophthalmopathy from stable hyperthyroidism, with around 88% sensitivity and 81.08% specificity in cross-validation and 80%/75% in testing. In validation, the model predicted progression to ophthalmopathy a median of roughly six months before onset, with about 70% sensitivity and 72.22% specificity. A discovery cohort of about a hundred patients, 43 with Graves' ophthalmopathy and about 58 with stable Graves' hyperthyroidism, was used to find distinguishing TCR V-J signatures. Whether ophthalmopathy could be predicted prospectively was tested in an independent validation cohort made up of about 18 hyperthyroidism patients plus 17 patients who later progressed to ophthalmopathy. The roughly 94 discovery patients were randomly divided into training and test sets at a 7:3 ratio. The study also compared thyroid tissue and blood T-cell repertoires from a handful of Graves' hyperthyroidism patients. After sampling, hyperthyroidism patients received methimazole starting at 30 mg daily, and ophthalmopathy patients received high-dose intravenous methylprednisolone. Libraries were constructed in a second round of multiplex PCR, after which size selection and purification were carried out. The libraries were sequenced on an Illumina HiSeq2000 using paired-end 100 bp reads. SOAPnuke was used to process the raw data, throwing out any read that contained adapters or uncalled bases, had a mean Phred below 15, or lacked an exact constant-primer or identifier match. High-quality paired reads were merged with COPE v1.2.5, and unique nucleotide sequences were defined as clonotypes. Clonotypes were aligned to IMGT TRBV, TRBD and TRBJ reference segments using MiTCR v1.1. Analysis was restricted to V-J combinations with a frequency above 0.0001, which covered roughly 99% of repertoires. A TCS score was defined as the ratio of F50 (clonal expansion) to E x V (chaos), with BLOSUM62-based TCRdist applied between CDR3 peptides within each V-J. Welch's t-statistics and random forest reduced around 520 V-J features to 13, which were used in a naive Bayes classifier (R e1071). No statistical method was used to set the sample size in advance, and investigators knew the group allocation. The paper describes TCR Vbeta CDR3 sequencing of 130 to 150 peripheral blood samples, made up of about 40 ophthalmopathy patients, roughly 72 hyperthyroidism patients and 17 progressor patients.

The sequencing used peripheral blood mononuclear cells (PBMCs), collected at new diagnosis, from a patient treated with antithyroid drugs. The clonotype was recovered from a woman aged 25-40 years with Graves disease. Donor details come from another sample of the same person, matched by shared clones.

The DNA sequence follows: TGTGCCAGCAGTCGAACCGGGACCTTCACAGATACGCAGTATTTT. Translated, this is CASSRTGTFTDTQYF. The sequence is built from TRBV7-9 and TRBJ2-3, with the D call tentatively TRBD1 or TRBD2, each fitting 5 bases. The CDR3 sequence holds 15 residues, the cysteine and phenylalanine included. This entry keeps only the CDR3 DNA: 45 bases, framed from base 1. For CDR1 and CDR2, the germline V gene (reference sequence) lists SEHNR and FQNEAQ. Trimming costs V 6 bases and J 2 bases, and their ends lie 15 bases apart.